This TCR beta chain was profiled in a study of CD8+ T cells in alopecia areata (dated by TCRdb to the late 2010s). In the study overall: Treated patients were enrolled in an open-label pilot trial of oral tofacitinib, 5 to 10 mg twice daily, for moderate-to-severe alopecia areata. The study used high-throughput TCRbeta sequencing to examine T cell clonal expansion in alopecia areata, in both the C3H/HeJ mouse model and human patients. On the human side, TCRbeta sequencing was run on scalp tissue and on sorted CD4+ and CD8+ peripheral blood T cells from healthy controls and from alopecia areata patients with either patchy or totalis/universalis disease. RNA came from the PAXgene miRNA kit for fixed scalp, the miRNeasy kit for PBMCs, and the RNeasy kit for mouse skin. Tofacitinib was administered for 6 to 18 months, and 6 months of follow-up off drug were then conducted to assess delayed response and recurrence. Clonality in the scalp was compared among normal scalp (n=4), patchy alopecia areata scalp (n=8), and alopecia totalis/universalis scalp (n=8). Biopsies were taken from tofacitinib-treated patients at baseline and at 4 and 24 weeks of treatment, and a later scalp biopsy was taken in several of the tofacitinib-treated patients. immunoSEQ multiplex PCR using 35 Vbeta forward primers and 13 Jbeta reverse primers was used to amplify TCRbeta CDR3 regions.

Remarks on this clone: This receptor's antigen is unknown. No qualities accompany the bases; no much larger clone lies one base away.

The sample's time point label, in plain terms: baseline before oral tofacitinib. Peripheral blood and lesional scalp punch biopsies were obtained from patients with alopecia areata. PBMCs were isolated by density centrifugation and stained for CD3, CD4 and CD8, and CD4+ and CD8+ T cells were sorted on a FACSAria. Library preparation used the immunoSEQ multiplex PCR assay. RNA was extracted from all samples and reverse transcribed into cDNA, which served as template for TCR sequencing. SuperScript III was used to make first-strand cDNA, primed with a 2:1 mix of oligo-dT and random hexamers. A synthetic immune receptor repertoire was used to gauge amplification bias, and whatever bias remained was removed computationally. In the authors' own workflow: Raw reads were preprocessed for error removal, and CDR3 was defined according to IMGT conventions as running from the conserved cysteine to phenylalanine. Clonality was computed as 1 minus the Shannon entropy, with the entropy normalized by log2 of the number of productive unique TCRs. Whether scalp clones were CD4 or CD8 was inferred by matching scalp TCRbeta sequences against CD4 and CD8 repertoires sorted from blood. The table was pulled from immuneACCESS by TCRdb, which kept in-frame rearrangements only. Such tables lose some clones; where checked, under half of the loss comes from unresolved V genes, and the rest has no known cause. V and J calls and clone size come straight from that table; D and trimming were deduced from the DNA. For this sample there are some 170,000 clones; about 66% appear just once. Jointly, the top ten make up roughly 10% of the sample.

The paper as a whole reports these results and caveats: Shared TCR sequences between patients were less evident than in mice, which may be partly attributable to HLA diversity in the patient population. Compared with normal scalp, lesional scalp had higher clonality and more expanded CD8+ clones, particularly in alopecia totalis/universalis, a pattern that suggests antigenic drive. Unlike mouse skin, where gammadelta T cells dominate, normal human skin contains resident alphabeta T cells that get sequenced too, which complicates analysis of the scalp TCR repertoire.

From a lookup of the germline V gene, CDR1 and CDR2 are SNHLY and FYNNEI. Inclusive of the bounding cysteine and phenylalanine, the CDR3 is 16 residues long. The sequence is cut down to CDR3 DNA, 48 bases in frame from base 1. Compared with germline, V lacks 6 bases and J lacks 6 bases; bases without a gene match: 11. The receptor's source is a human donor with alopecia areata. Sequencing used CD8+ T cells sorted from blood, obtained at week 0. Recombination connected TRBV2 to TRBJ1-6; 7 junctional bases match TRBD1. At the DNA level, the sequence is TGTGCCAGCAGCCGCTCTACACAGGGGTCTAATTCACCCCTCCACTTT. Its protein reads: CASSRSTQGSNSPLHF.